This TCR beta chain was captured by sequencing in a study of blood T cells in healthy people across ages. Combining a sample-barcoded 5' primer with a J-beta primer mix, a second PCR ran for 7 to 11 cycles. TCRdb itself ran the 5' RACE reads through MiXCR, one entry per CDR3 protein. In the table there are 500,000 to 550,000 distinct CDR3 sequences, around 24% of which are singletons. The V and J ends lost 0 bases and 8 bases respectively, with 13 bases between them. The CDR3 covers 14 residues. The germline gives CDR1 MNHEY, CDR2 SVGAGI. This sample also belongs to another study, concerning T cells of mothers and their children.

The material sequenced was blood. The chain combines TRBV6-5 with TRBJ1-2, with no clear D. This sequence was found in a boy aged 5-17 years in good health. The CDR3 coding sequence is TGTGCCAGCAGTTACTCCGGACCGACGTGGGGCTACACCTTC. It encodes CASSYSGPTWGYTF.